This is a list of T cell receptor beta chains from one sample in a study of T cells after yellow fever vaccination. Via MiXCR, TCRdb re-called the 5' RACE reads, giving one row per CDR3 protein. This table has approximately 340,000 distinct CDR3 sequences, 8.5% to 10% appearing once. This specimen consisted of PBMCs, obtained on the day of the first yellow fever vaccination. The source of these receptors is a young man who received the YFV17D yellow fever vaccine. CDR3s include the opening cysteine and the closing phenylalanine or tryptophan. Each record gives: V gene, J gene, D gene, clone size, CDR3 DNA, CDR3 protein. D genes are given only for firm matches. Not every row has a clone size; where given, it reads once, few, many or a size class.

V gene: TRBV12-3/TRBV12-4
J gene: TRBJ2-1
D gene: TRBD2
clone size: few
CDR3 DNA: TGTGCCAGCAGTTTCTCTAGCGGAAGCTCCTACAATGAGCAGTTCTTC
CDR3 protein: CASSFSSGSSYNEQFF

V gene: TRBV20-1
J gene: TRBJ2-1
D gene: TRBD2
clone size: .
CDR3 DNA: TGCAGTGTTCGCGGGACTAGCGACTACAATGAGCAGTTCTTC
CDR3 protein: CSVRGTSDYNEQFF

V gene: TRBV4-1
J gene: TRBJ2-3
D gene: TRBD1
clone size: .
CDR3 DNA: TGCGCCAGCAGCCAATGGGTGCGGGGGACAGGGGATACGCAGTATTTT
CDR3 protein: CASSQWVRGTGDTQYF

V gene: TRBV27
J gene: TRBJ2-7
D gene: .
clone size: few
CDR3 DNA: TGTGCCAGCAGTTTCGGTCTCAGGGGCGAGCAGTACTTC
CDR3 protein: CASSFGLRGEQYF

V gene: TRBV5-1
J gene: TRBJ1-2
D gene: .
clone size: few
CDR3 DNA: TGCGCCAGCAGCTTGGGGGAGCCAGGTCGGGGCTACACCTTC
CDR3 protein: CASSLGEPGRGYTF

V gene: TRBV5-1
J gene: TRBJ2-5
D gene: .
clone size: few
CDR3 DNA: TGCGCCAGCAGATGGGGGGAAGAGACCCAGTACTTC
CDR3 protein: CASRWGEETQYF

V gene: TRBV4-3
J gene: TRBJ1-2
D gene: .
clone size: .
CDR3 DNA: TGCGCCAGCAGCCAAGATGGGATGGCAGGGAGGTGGTATGGCTACACCTTC
CDR3 protein: CASSQDGMAGRWYGYTF

V gene: TRBV25-1
J gene: TRBJ1-2
D gene: TRBD1
clone size: .
CDR3 DNA: TGTGCCAGCAGTGAATATTCAGGAGGGGGCGATGGCTACACCTTC
CDR3 protein: CASSEYSGGGDGYTF

V gene: TRBV7-3
J gene: TRBJ1-1
D gene: .
clone size: few
CDR3 DNA: TGTGCCAGCAGCTTTTTCACGGAGTTGAACACTGAAGCTTTCTTT
CDR3 protein: CASSFFTELNTEAFF

V gene: TRBV9
J gene: TRBJ1-5
D gene: TRBD1
clone size: .
CDR3 DNA: TGTGCCAGCAGCGTCGGGACAGGTCAAAATCAGCCCCAGCATTTT
CDR3 protein: CASSVGTGQNQPQHF

V gene: TRBV7-9
J gene: TRBJ2-7
D gene: .
clone size: few
CDR3 DNA: TGTGCCAGCAGCTTCAGGGAATCGAGTGAGCAGTACTTC
CDR3 protein: CASSFRESSEQYF

V gene: TRBV4-2
J gene: TRBJ1-6
D gene: .
clone size: few
CDR3 DNA: TGTGCCAGCAGCCAAGGTGTCTCACCCCTCCACTTT
CDR3 protein: CASSQGVSPLHF

V gene: TRBV12-3/TRBV12-4
J gene: TRBJ2-7
D gene: TRBD1
clone size: few
CDR3 DNA: TGTGCCAGCAGTTTGGACAGGGGGCTAAGAGACGAGCAGTACTTC
CDR3 protein: CASSLDRGLRDEQYF

V gene: TRBV7-6
J gene: TRBJ1-1
D gene: .
clone size: few
CDR3 DNA: TGTGCCAGCAGCTTAGGATTCCGGGGAGGGACCGATGTGAACACTGAAGCTTTCTTT
CDR3 protein: CASSLGFRGGTDVNTEAFF

V gene: TRBV15
J gene: TRBJ1-4
D gene: TRBD1
clone size: few
CDR3 DNA: TGTGCCACCAGCGGGACAGGGGCTGGCGAAAAACTGTTTTTT
CDR3 protein: CATSGTGAGEKLFF

V gene: TRBV2
J gene: TRBJ2-5
D gene: .
clone size: few
CDR3 DNA: TGTGCCAGCACGCTAGGGCGGGAGACCCAGTACTTC
CDR3 protein: CASTLGRETQYF

V gene: TRBV7-2
J gene: TRBJ2-1
D gene: TRBD1
clone size: many
CDR3 DNA: TGTGCCAGCAGCCAGGGGGCCTACAATGAGCAGTTCTTC
CDR3 protein: CASSQGAYNEQFF

V gene: TRBV2
J gene: TRBJ1-1
D gene: TRBD1
clone size: .
CDR3 DNA: TGTGCCAGCAGTGGGGGGACAGGGCCGACTGAAGCTTTCTTT
CDR3 protein: CASSGGTGPTEAFF

V gene: TRBV12-3/TRBV12-4
J gene: TRBJ1-1
D gene: .
clone size: many
CDR3 DNA: TGTGCCAGCAAACCGGCCCAGGGCGGGAACACTGAAGCTTTCTTT
CDR3 protein: CASKPAQGGNTEAFF

V gene: TRBV7-8
J gene: TRBJ1-4
D gene: .
clone size: many
CDR3 DNA: TGTGCCAGCAGCTCTTTCGGTACCGAAGCAACTAATGAAAAACTGTTTTTT
CDR3 protein: CASSSFGTEATNEKLFF

V gene: TRBV20-1
J gene: TRBJ1-5
D gene: .
clone size: few
CDR3 DNA: TGCAGTGCGCCTACAGGCGGGAGTCAGCCCCAGCATTTT
CDR3 protein: CSAPTGGSQPQHF

V gene: TRBV7-2
J gene: TRBJ1-4
D gene: .
clone size: .
CDR3 DNA: TGTGCCAGCAGCCCCGCCGGGGGGGCTAATGAAAAACTGTTTTTT
CDR3 protein: CASSPAGGANEKLFF

V gene: TRBV7-3
J gene: TRBJ2-4
D gene: .
clone size: .
CDR3 DNA: TGTGCCAGCAGCTTGGGGCCCCTAGCCAAAAACATTCAGTACTTC
CDR3 protein: CASSLGPLAKNIQYF

V gene: TRBV7-2
J gene: TRBJ2-5
D gene: TRBD1
clone size: .
CDR3 DNA: TGTGCCAGCAGCTCCCGAGCAGTCATCCTAGGGGGCGAGACCCAGTACTTC
CDR3 protein: CASSSRAVILGGETQYF

V gene: TRBV2
J gene: TRBJ2-3
D gene: .
clone size: .
CDR3 DNA: TGTGCCAGCAGCTGGGAACCCGAGCTCACAGATACGCAGTATTTT
CDR3 protein: CASSWEPELTDTQYF

V gene: TRBV2
J gene: TRBJ2-5
D gene: .
clone size: .
CDR3 DNA: TGTGCCAGCAGTCGAGGGGGGGATGAGACCCAGTACTTC
CDR3 protein: CASSRGGDETQYF